What follows are 26 T cell receptor beta chains derived from one specimen sequenced in a study of technical replicates of blood from a handful of donors. The method was immunoSEQ multiplex PCR; TCRdb's version includes in-frame clones alone and lacks a portion of them. Of 60,000 to 90,000 clones listed, over 90% are singletons. Source material: T cells isolated from PBMCs. The receptors here all came from a human donor in good health.

The chain employs TRBV9 and TRBJ1-6, with TRBD1 matching over 8 bases. The CDR3 spans 14 residues. Germline-derived CDR1 and CDR2 are SGDLS and YYNGEE. The V and J ends lost 4 bases and 10 bases, in that order; junction bases with no gene match: 7. CDR3 residues: CASSPRTGQSPLHF. The CDR3 coding sequence is TGTGCCAGCAGCCCGAGGACAGGGCAATCACCCCTCCACTTT.

Of note for this clone: Germline is not matched at one junction end, which may reflect a read error. This chain uses TRBV15 with TRBJ2-5, with D possibly being TRBD2 (5 bases). This CDR3 comprises 16 residues. Looked up from germline, CDR1 is LNHNV and CDR2 is YYDKDF (reference sequence). The CDR3 region is CATSRALSGNQETQYF. CDR3 nucleotide sequence: TGTGCCACTAGCAGAGCCCTCTCCGGGAACCAAGAGACCCAGTACTTC.

The chain has TRBV29-1 and TRBJ2-1; 10 bases are a match to TRBD2. V dropped 8 bases and J dropped 6; count of bases not matched to a gene: 10. Germline CDR1 reads SQVTM; CDR2 reads ANQGSEA. The CDR3 loop spans 14 amino acids. CDR3 in amino acids: CSLSGLANSNEQFF. For the CDR3, the DNA is TGCAGCCTCTCGGGACTAGCGAATTCCAATGAGCAGTTCTTC.

This chain uses TRBV7-8 with TRBJ2-1, with 8 bases matching TRBD2. V lost 0 bases to trimming and J lost 7 bases; unmatched junction nucleotides: 5. CDR3 length: 15 residues. The germline gives CDR1 SGHVS, CDR2 FQNEAQ. CDR3 protein: CASSLALAGRNEQFF. The CDR3 DNA reads as TGTGCCAGCAGCTTAGCCCTAGCGGGCAGAAATGAGCAGTTCTTC. Full variable domain (outside the CDR3, taken from reference TRBV7-8 and TRBJ2-1): GAGVSQSPRYKVAKRGQDVALRCDPISGHVSLFWYQQALGQGPEFLTYFQNEAQLDKSGLPSDRFFAERPEGSVSTLKIQRTQQEDSAVYLCASSLALAGRNEQFFGPGTRLTVL.

This rearrangement joins TRBV19 to TRBJ1-5; 9 bases map to TRBD1. Germline lookup yields CDR1 LNHDA and CDR2 SQIVND (reference sequence). Germline trimming cut 0 bases from V and 4 bases from J; bases unmatched to any gene: 4. The length of the CDR3 is 16 residues. CDR3 amino acids: CASSIDGTGFNQPQHF. The DNA for the CDR3 is TGTGCCAGTAGTATAGATGGGACAGGGTTTAATCAGCCCCAGCATTTT.

The genes are TRBV21-1 and TRBJ2-6; whether TRBD2, the table's D call, matches the DNA was not checked. TRBV21-1 is an annotated pseudogene. The CDR3 sequence is 17 residues long. CDR3 amino acids: CASSKVAAPSGANVLTF. The CDR3 coding sequence is TGTGCCAGCAGCAAGGTAGCGGCCCCCTCTGGGGCCAACGTCCTGACTTTC.

The chain recombines TRBV4-1 with TRBJ2-7; 7 bases fit TRBD2. CDR3 length equals 16 residues. J gave up 4 bases and V 3 bases, and 12 bases lay outside the gene matches. Germline loops: CDR1 MGHRA, CDR2 YSYEKL. The CDR3 DNA is TGCGCCAGCAGCCACCCGTTAATGGTAGCGGGTTACGAGCAGTACTTC. It codes for CASSHPLMVAGYEQYF.

The rearrangement links TRBV6-5 to TRBJ1-5; 10 nucleotides match TRBD1. The CDR3 runs to 16 residues. Germline CDR1 is MNHEY and CDR2 is SVGAGI. J lost 2 bases, V lost 0 bases, and 1 base had no gene match. CDR3 sequence (DNA): TGTGCCAGCAGTTACTCCGGGACAGGGGGCAATCAGCCCCAGCATTTT. This sequence encodes CASSYSGTGGNQPQHF.

V usage is TRBV7-9 and J usage is TRBJ1-1; D gene ambiguous. From germline, CDR1 is SEHNR and CDR2 FQNEAQ (reference sequence). The V end lost 8 bases, the J end lost 4 bases, and 11 bases lay between the germline ends. The CDR3 runs 12 residues. CDR3 loop: CASGKRSTEAFF. The CDR3, as DNA: TGTGCCAGCGGAAAGCGGAGCACTGAAGCTTTCTTT.

This chain joins TRBV28 and TRBJ1-1, with TRBD1 as a possible D gene (6 bases). The CDR3 is made up of 16 amino acids. V was shortened by 3 bases and J by 2 bases, with 16 bases between the two germline ends. CDR1 MDHEN and CDR2 SYDVKM come from the germline V gene. The CDR3 is CASSFPRTVLNTEAFF. DNA of the CDR3: TGTGCCAGCAGTTTCCCCCGGACAGTTCTAAACACTGAAGCTTTCTTT.

The chain carries TRBV5-4 and TRBJ2-2; D is perhaps TRBD1 (6 bases). Trimming removed 8 bases at V and 1 base at J, with 6 bases between. CDR1 is SGHNT and CDR2 is YYREEE in the germline V gene (reference sequence). The CDR3 runs to 12 residues. CDR3 coding DNA: TGTGCCAGACAGGGGAACACCGGGGAGCTGTTTTTT. Translating gives CARQGNTGELFF.

The chain employs TRBV28 and TRBJ2-1; D perhaps matches TRBD2 (6 bases). Germline CDR1 reads MDHEN; CDR2 reads SYDVKM. The CDR3 is made up of 13 amino acids. V lost 5 bases to trimming and J lost 9 bases, with 14 bases between them. DNA of the CDR3: TGTGCCAGCAGTCCCGGGGGATATAGTGAGCAGTTCTTC. This translates into CASSPGGYSEQFF.

The chain joins TRBV9 to TRBJ1-5; no clear D gene. This CDR3 spans 15 amino acids. V was clipped by 2 bases and J by 2 bases, with 11 bases between them. CDR1 and CDR2 from the germline V gene are SGDLS and YYNGEE. The CDR3 DNA follows: TGTGCCAGCAGCGTCAATGGCCAGGGCAATCAGCCCCAGCATTTT. Residues: CASSVNGQGNQPQHF.

This rearrangement joins TRBV30 to TRBJ2-1, with 10 bases lining up with TRBD2. This CDR3 has 13 residues. Trimming took 3 bases from V and 7 from J; bases not matched to a gene: 3. CDR1 and CDR2 (germline): GTSNPN, SVGIG (reference sequence). The CDR3 protein is CAWRIAGGNEQFF. The CDR3 region has the DNA TGTGCCTGGAGGATAGCGGGGGGTAATGAGCAGTTCTTC.

This rearrangement joins TRBV7-6 to TRBJ2-1, with D possibly matching TRBD2 (5 bases). V gave up 3 bases and J gave up 5 bases, with 14 bases separating them. Germline V CDR1 and CDR2: SGHVS, FNYEAQ. The CDR3 is made up of 15 amino acids. In DNA form, the CDR3 reads TGTGCCAGCAGCTTCATCGGGCTAGCTAACAATGAGCAGTTCTTC. It encodes CASSFIGLANNEQFF.

V and J are TRBV6-1 and TRBJ2-1, with a possible D match to TRBD1 (6 bases). Trimming took 2 bases from V and 8 from J, leaving 16 bases between them. The CDR3 has 15 residues. Germline V gene sequence: CDR1 MNHNS, CDR2 SASEGT. CDR3 nucleotide sequence: TGTGCCAGCAGTGAAAGTCCCTACGAGGGGGATGAGCAGTTCTTC. It encodes CASSESPYEGDEQFF.

This rearrangement joins TRBV28 to TRBJ2-3, with TRBD2 identical over 10 bases. This CDR3 is built from 15 residues. The germline gives CDR1 MDHEN, CDR2 SYDVKM. V gave up 4 bases and J gave up 1 base; unmatched junction bases: 2. CDR3 in DNA: TGTGCCAGCAGTTACGGACTAGCGGGCACAGATACGCAGTATTTT. Residues: CASSYGLAGTDTQYF.

V and J are TRBV5-1 and TRBJ1-4, with D hard to call. The CDR3 has 14 amino acids. V was clipped by 0 bases and J by 8 bases, with 11 bases between them. The germline gives CDR1 SGHRS, CDR2 YFSETQ. The CDR3 reads CASSLEGGQEKLFF. CDR3 nucleotides: TGCGCCAGCAGCTTGGAGGGAGGTCAGGAAAAACTGTTTTTT.

V is TRBV11-1 and J is TRBJ2-5, with D possibly TRBD2 on 5 matching bases. V lost 2 bases and J lost 1, with 11 bases in between. CDR3 size: 15 residues. The germline V gene encodes CDR1 SGHAT and CDR2 FQDESV (reference sequence). The DNA of the CDR3 is TGTGCCAGCAGCTTACTCGAGAGGGCCCAAGAGACCCAGTACTTC. Translation: CASSLLERAQETQYF.

CDR3: CASSPYQDRVDTEAFF. In DNA, the CDR3 is TGTGCCAGCTCACCCTATCAAGACAGGGTTGACACTGAAGCTTTCTTT. The chain uses TRBV18 and TRBJ1-1, with 7 bases that match TRBD1. J lost 3 bases, V lost 3 bases, and 10 bases had no gene match. From germline, CDR1 is KGHSH and CDR2 LQKENI. The CDR3 length is 16 residues. The variable domain in full, with the rest retrieved from reference TRBV18 and TRBJ1-1, is NAGVMQNPRHLVRRRGQEARLRCSPMKGHSHVYWYRQLPEEGLKFMVYLQKENIIDESGMPKERFSAEFPKEGPSILRIQQVVRGDSAAYFCASSPYQDRVDTEAFFGQGTRLTVV.

V usage is TRBV30 and J usage is TRBJ1-2, with D possibly TRBD1 on 6 matching bases. The CDR3 consists of 13 residues. Germline CDR1 reads GTSNPN; CDR2 reads SVGIG (reference sequence). V dropped 8 bases and J dropped 2 bases, with 15 bases sitting between them. Here the CDR3 DNA reads TGTGCCGCGAATCAGGGGCTCAACTATGGCTACACCTTC. Translating it yields CAANQGLNYGYTF.

The chain's CDR3 is CSVRTSLDTQYF. CDR3 sequence (DNA): TGCAGCGTCAGGACTAGTCTAGATACGCAGTATTTT. The chain couples TRBV29-1 to TRBJ2-3; 7 nucleotides line up with TRBD2. There are 12 residues in the CDR3. Germline V gene lookup returns CDR1 SQVTM and CDR2 ANQGSEA. The J segment lost 5 bases and the V segment lost 6 bases, leaving 5 bases of the junction unmatched.

This clone was seen just once. The V and J genes are TRBV11-3 and TRBJ2-7; no reliable D call. Trimming removed 5 bases at V and 5 bases at J, with 19 bases between. Germline V gives CDR1 SGHNT, CDR2 YENEEA. CDR3 size: 15 residues. The CDR3: CASSPNPASGHEQYF. Here the CDR3 DNA reads TGTGCCAGCAGCCCAAACCCAGCTAGTGGCCACGAGCAGTACTTC.

The V call is TRBV2, the J call TRBJ2-5, with TRBD1 matching over 7 bases. Germline CDR1 is SNHLY and CDR2 is FYNNEI. This CDR3 region has 15 residues. Trimming at V came to 6 bases and at J to 5 bases, leaving 12 bases not matched to a gene. The CDR3 DNA reads as TGTGCCAGCAGACAGGGGTTCCAGGGCCTGGAGACCCAGTACTTC. Translated, it gives CASRQGFQGLETQYF. The whole variable domain, filled in from reference TRBV2 and TRBJ2-5, reads EPEVTQTPSHQVTQMGQEVILRCVPISNHLYFYWYRQILGQKVEFLVSFYNNEISEKSEIFDDQFSVERPDGSNFTLKIRSTKLEDSAMYFCASRQGFQGLETQYFGPGTRLLVL.

This clone was observed a single time. The chain combines TRBV29-1 with TRBJ2-3; D uncertain. The CDR3 totals 13 residues. The ends were cut back, 1 base at V and 6 bases at J, with 11 bases in the middle. From germline, CDR1 is SQVTM and CDR2 ANQGSEA. The CDR3: CSVEVSSSDTQYF. DNA of the CDR3: TGCAGCGTTGAAGTATCCTCAAGCGATACGCAGTATTTT.

This CDR3 is CASSRTGGTDTQYF. CDR3 DNA sequence: TGTGCCAGCTCGAGGACAGGGGGCACAGATACGCAGTATTTT. The chain is built from TRBV6-5 and TRBJ2-3; 9 nucleotides match TRBD1. The CDR3 length is 14 residues. The germline CDR1 and CDR2 sequences are MNHEY and SVGAGI. J lost 1 base, V lost 8 bases, and 4 bases had no gene match.